Listed below are T cell receptor beta chains from one sample, sequenced in a study of a mutant IDH1 vaccine in newly diagnosed glioma. Here immunoSEQ multiplex PCR was the method, and the copy in TCRdb shows in-frame clones only, minus some. Among 45,000 to 55,000 clones listed, around 85% were seen once. These TCRs' antigens remain unknown. Material: PBMCs, obtained from a glioma patient whose treatment included an IDH1 peptide vaccine. These receptors all stem from a woman aged 25 to 39 with glioma. Some clones in this sample may be carry-over from other donors' samples. Each CDR3 is given with its conserved first and last residue. D genes are given only for firm matches. Size is omitted from some rows. Given values are once, few, many or a class for expanded clones.

j_call: TRBJ2-7; d_call: TRBD2; v_call: TRBV10-3; cdr3_length: 17; clone_size: -; cdr3_nt: TGTGCCAGCGCCGGGACTAGCGGGAGAACGGGAGTCCACGAGCAGTACTTC; cdr3_aa: CASAGTSGRTGVHEQYF
j_call: TRBJ1-2; d_call: TRBD1; v_call: TRBV15; cdr3_length: 15; clone_size: -; cdr3_nt: TGTGCCACCAGCAGAGCAAACAGGGGGAACTATGGCTACACCTTC; cdr3_aa: CATSRANRGNYGYTF
j_call: TRBJ2-7; d_call: TRBD1; v_call: TRBV27; cdr3_length: 13; clone_size: -; cdr3_nt: TGTGCCAGCAGTTGGGACAGGGGCTACGAGCAGTACTTC; cdr3_aa: CASSWDRGYEQYF
j_call: TRBJ2-2; d_call: -; v_call: TRBV14; cdr3_length: 15; clone_size: -; cdr3_nt: TGTGCCAGCAGCCTTCGACTGCCGGGCACCGGGGAGCTGTTTTTT; cdr3_aa: CASSLRLPGTGELFF
j_call: TRBJ1-3; d_call: -; v_call: TRBV13; cdr3_length: 15; clone_size: once; cdr3_nt: TGTGCCAGCAGCTTAGGAGCATCAAGGGGAAACACCATATATTTT; cdr3_aa: CASSLGASRGNTIYF
j_call: TRBJ1-5; d_call: -; v_call: TRBV6-5; cdr3_length: 15; clone_size: once; cdr3_nt: TGTGCCAGCGCCCTTGGGGCGGGGTATCGGCAGCCCCAGCATTTT; cdr3_aa: CASALGAGYRQPQHF
j_call: TRBJ2-5; d_call: TRBD1; v_call: TRBV28; cdr3_length: 16; clone_size: -; cdr3_nt: TGTGCCAGCAGTTTACTACCCGCAGGGGGCGCGGAGACCCAGTACTTC; cdr3_aa: CASSLLPAGGAETQYF
j_call: TRBJ2-1; d_call: -; v_call: TRBV10-3; cdr3_length: 14; clone_size: once; cdr3_nt: TGTGCCATCAGTGACCGGCAGGGGTACAATGAGCAGTTCTTC; cdr3_aa: CAISDRQGYNEQFF
j_call: TRBJ1-2; d_call: -; v_call: TRBV6-4; cdr3_length: 15; clone_size: -; cdr3_nt: TGTGCCAGCAGTGACTCAGGGACTGGAGGACGTGGCTACACCTTC; cdr3_aa: CASSDSGTGGRGYTF
j_call: TRBJ2-3; d_call: -; v_call: TRBV4-2; cdr3_length: 12; clone_size: -; cdr3_nt: TGTGCCAGCAGCCAAGACCCAGTCGCGCAGTATTTT; cdr3_aa: CASSQDPVAQYF
j_call: TRBJ1-4; d_call: -; v_call: TRBV6-5; cdr3_length: 16; clone_size: -; cdr3_nt: TGTGCCAGCAGTTACTCCCCCGGGACTTCTAATGAAAAACTGTTTTTT; cdr3_aa: CASSYSPGTSNEKLFF
j_call: TRBJ1-1; d_call: -; v_call: TRBV5-6; cdr3_length: 15; clone_size: few; cdr3_nt: TGTGCCAGCAGCCCCGTGAGAGAGGGGCTTGGTGAAGCTTTCTTT; cdr3_aa: CASSPVREGLGEAFF
j_call: TRBJ2-2; d_call: -; v_call: TRBV13; cdr3_length: 15; clone_size: few; cdr3_nt: TGTGCCAGCAGCTCGTGGGGCCAGGGGTTCGGGGAGCTGTTTTTT; cdr3_aa: CASSSWGQGFGELFF
j_call: TRBJ1-2; d_call: -; v_call: TRBV6-5; cdr3_length: 14; clone_size: -; cdr3_nt: TGTGCCAGCAGTTACTCGTCCAGGGCCCATGGCTACACCTTC; cdr3_aa: CASSYSSRAHGYTF
j_call: TRBJ1-5; d_call: -; v_call: TRBV2; cdr3_length: 15; clone_size: -; cdr3_nt: TGTGCCAGCAGTGATGGGGGTCCGTTTGGTCAGCCCCAGCATTTT; cdr3_aa: CASSDGGPFGQPQHF
j_call: TRBJ2-3; d_call: -; v_call: TRBV5-4; cdr3_length: 12; clone_size: once; cdr3_nt: TGTGCCAGCAGCTCCCTAGAAGATACGCAGTATTTT; cdr3_aa: CASSSLEDTQYF
j_call: TRBJ2-6; d_call: -; v_call: TRBV7-9; cdr3_length: 16; clone_size: -; cdr3_nt: TGTGCCAGCAGCTTAGAAGGGGTATCAGGGGCCAACGTCCTGACTTTC; cdr3_aa: CASSLEGVSGANVLTF
j_call: TRBJ2-1; d_call: TRBD2; v_call: TRBV18; cdr3_length: 16; clone_size: -; cdr3_nt: TGTGCCAGCTCACCATCGGGGCTAGCGGGAGTAGGTGAGCAGTTCTTC; cdr3_aa: CASSPSGLAGVGEQFF
j_call: TRBJ1-1; d_call: TRBD1; v_call: TRBV30; cdr3_length: 14; clone_size: -; cdr3_nt: TGTGCCTCCTCCGGGACAGGGGGGTACACTGAAGCTTTCTTT; cdr3_aa: CASSGTGGYTEAFF
j_call: TRBJ2-2; d_call: -; v_call: TRBV5-1; cdr3_length: 14; clone_size: few; cdr3_nt: TGCGCCAGCAGCTTTAGGACAGACACCGGGGAGCTGTTTTTT; cdr3_aa: CASSFRTDTGELFF
j_call: TRBJ1-2; d_call: TRBD1; v_call: TRBV7-2; cdr3_length: 16; clone_size: -; cdr3_nt: TGTGCCAGCTCCCCCAGGGGGGGACAGGGGACCTATGGCTACACCTTC; cdr3_aa: CASSPRGGQGTYGYTF
j_call: TRBJ2-7; d_call: -; v_call: TRBV2; cdr3_length: 12; clone_size: -; cdr3_nt: TGTGCCAGCAGTGAAGTTAGCTACGAGCAGTACTTC; cdr3_aa: CASSEVSYEQYF